Here is one T cell receptor beta chain with its context. As yet, its antigen is unknown. The source of the sample is a study of beta chain features in type 1 diabetes. Study-wide results and limits: Among patients with Type 1 diabetes, TCRB CDR3s were moderately but significantly shorter in every one of the four CD4+ subsets.

Expressed TCRB transcripts were sequenced, since all the RNA that had been isolated was reverse transcribed. Clones were read by immunoSEQ multiplex PCR, and TCRdb kept only the in-frame ones, dropping some. The sample yields 600,000 to 700,000 clones, 13% seen once. CD4+ cells of the naive, central memory, regulatory and stem cell-like memory types were sorted via CD45RO/CCR7/CD25/CD127/CD95/CD27. CDR1 and CDR2 (germline): WSHSY, SAAADI. Trimming cost V 4 bases and J 4 bases; bases outside gene matches: 2. The CDR3 is made up of 13 amino acids. Sequenced input: naive CD4+ T cells from blood. The V and J genes are TRBV10-2 and TRBJ2-5; the match to TRBD1 covers 8 bases. The clonotype was recovered from a man aged 18 to 30 with type 1 diabetes. The CDR3 coding sequence is TGCGCCAGCAGTGGACAGGGGAGAGAGACCCAGTACTTC. This encodes CASSGQGRETQYF.